This TCR beta chain was observed in a study of Graves' ophthalmopathy and Graves' hyperthyroidism. Study overall: Blood was drawn at initial diagnosis, before any treatment.

The germline V and J ends were trimmed by 2 bases and 0 bases, with 16 bases remaining between them. CDR1 is GTSNPN, CDR2 SVGIG, per germline (reference sequence). The CDR3 contains 17 residues. This clonotype came up many times. Its target is unknown. RNA transcripts were the source from which TCR beta CDR3 regions were amplified. Following a first-round RT-PCR that used HTBI primers, a second-round multiplex PCR was carried out. TCRdb used MiXCR to reprocess the multiplex PCR reads, holding one entry per CDR3 protein. The sample includes about 340,000 distinct CDR3 sequences, roughly a sixth of them seen just once. Overall study results and limits: Blood also contained most of the expanded thyroid clonotypes above 0.001 frequency.

Other autoimmune diseases, uncontrolled infections, pregnancy and lactation each led to patient exclusion. Diagnoses were established from clinical symptoms, serum thyroxine, TRAb, thyroid ultrasound and orbital computed tomography. This TCR was sampled from an adult man with Graves' ophthalmopathy. Source material: peripheral blood. This chain connects TRBV30 to TRBJ1-4; TRBD1 might be the D (5 bases). This CDR3 is CAWSPRGLAATNEKLFF. Here the CDR3 DNA reads TGTGCCTGGAGTCCGCGGGGACTTGCCGCAACTAATGAAAAACTGTTTTTT.